These 8 T cell receptor beta chains were all obtained from the same sample, sequenced in a study of shared T cell receptors in the human thymus. The protocol was immunoSEQ multiplex PCR, while the TCRdb copy is restricted to in-frame clones and leaves out a portion. The table records under 850,000 clones, over 75% of them present only once. These data were likewise used in another study, on human thymus T cells.

Sequencing was done on a sample of thymocytes. The receptor set was obtained from a boy under three years old with a congenital heart defect.

The gene calls are TRBV5-1 and TRBJ2-7, with 7 bases matching TRBD1. From germline, CDR1 is SGHRS and CDR2 YFSETQ. This CDR3 has 13 amino acids. Trimming removed 4 bases from V and 1 base from J; junction bases left unmatched: 2. The CDR3 DNA follows: TGCGCCAGCAGCGGGGGACAGTCCTACGAGCAGTACTTC. It specifies CASSGGQSYEQYF.

The chain couples TRBV4-3 to TRBJ2-3; the D is unclear. Germline CDR1 and CDR2: LGHNA and YSLEER. V was pared by 0 bases and J by 4 bases, with 11 bases between. The CDR3 spans 15 residues. CDR3 DNA sequence: TGCGCCAGCAGCCAAGATAGTACGTCCCCAGATACGCAGTATTTT. It yields the protein CASSQDSTSPDTQYF.

The chain employs TRBV28 and TRBJ2-1, with 9 positions matching TRBD2. CDR3 length: 16 amino acids. The ends lost 6 bases at V and 4 bases at J; junction bases unmatched: 10. CDR1 is MDHEN, CDR2 SYDVKM, per germline. In DNA, the CDR3 is TGTGCCAGCAGACCTTCGACTAGCGGAGATTACAATGAGCAGTTCTTC. Its translation: CASRPSTSGDYNEQFF.

The chain joins TRBV2 to TRBJ2-7; 10 bases align to TRBD2. The V and J ends lost 6 bases and 5 bases, in that order; junction bases with no gene match: 13. Germline values: CDR1 SNHLY, CDR2 FYNNEI. The CDR3 loop spans 16 amino acids. CDR3 sequence: CASSAFLAGVVNEQYF. The DNA of the CDR3 is TGTGCCAGCAGCGCTTTCCTAGCGGGAGTTGTAAACGAGCAGTACTTC.

The chain joins TRBV6-1 to TRBJ2-2; D perhaps matches TRBD1 (5 bases). CDR1 is MNHNS and CDR2 is SASEGT in the germline V gene. Trimming cost V 3 bases and J 0 bases, with 8 bases left between them. This CDR3 is built from 15 residues. In nucleotides, the CDR3 is TGTGCCAGCAGTGACCTAGGGGCGAACACCGGGGAGCTGTTTTTT. It specifies CASSDLGANTGELFF.

The sample holds one count of this clone. The chain is built from TRBV4-2 and TRBJ2-2, with D unresolved. The CDR3 totals 18 residues. V lost 0 bases, J lost 0 bases, and 14 bases lay in between. CDR1 is LGHNA and CDR2 is YNFKEQ in the germline V gene. CDR3: CASSQERRDTANTGELFF. In nucleotides, the CDR3 is TGTGCCAGCAGCCAAGAACGGCGAGACACCGCGAACACCGGGGAGCTGTTTTTT.

The chain combines TRBV14 with TRBJ2-5; 9 bases line up with TRBD1. The DNA end lines up better with TRBJ2-7; the J call may be wrong. This CDR3 contains 16 residues. Germline V CDR1 and CDR2: SGHDN, FVKESK. The CDR3 spells CASSPSSDRGWYEQYF. The DNA of the CDR3 is TGTGCCAGCAGCCCCAGCTCGGACAGGGGCTGGTACGAGCAGTACTTC.

The chain carries TRBV6-1 and TRBJ1-2, with 8 bases aligning to TRBD1. CDR1 and CDR2 (germline): MNHNS, SASEGT. The CDR3 contains 14 residues. J lost 5 bases, V lost 5 bases, and 7 bases had no gene match. The DNA for the CDR3 is TGTGCCAGCAGTTCACAGGGGGTCATATATGGCTACACCTTC. Translated, it gives CASSSQGVIYGYTF.